Each of the 21 T cell receptor beta chains below was sequenced from the same sample in a study of tumor-infiltrating lymphocytes in primary liver carcinoma. Alongside blood RNA obtained from unsorted whole blood, germline DNA was also extracted. Making TCR beta cDNA involved roughly 500 ng total RNA and a constant-region primer. Library construction for TCR beta comprised three nested multiplex PCR rounds performed with slightly modified ARM-PCR. Researchers ran the first two PCR rounds for approximately 10 cycles each with TRBV1-TRBV30 forward primers and a C-beta reverse primer. MiXCR was run by TCRdb on the multiplex PCR reads, yielding one entry per CDR3 protein. The sample lists 150,000 to 200,000 distinct CDR3 sequences, less than 65% seen once, with roughly 76% in the top ten. Sequencing was done on a sample of peripheral blood. The receptors derive from a middle-aged man with primary liver carcinoma and hepatitis B virus infection.

This clonotype was counted only a few times. The rearrangement links TRBV4-2 to TRBJ1-6, with D maybe TRBD1 (6 bases). Between the trimmed V and J ends, which lost 0 bases and 9 bases, there was a span of 15 bases. CDR1 and CDR2 from the germline V gene are LGHNA and YNFKEQ. This CDR3 comprises 16 residues. The CDR3 spells CASSQDRGGLSSPLHF. CDR3 in DNA: TGTGCCAGCAGCCAAGATCGGGGGGGGCTAAGTTCACCCCTCCACTTT.

The chain joins TRBV12-3 or TRBV12-4 to TRBJ2-4; D not certain. The CDR3 runs 13 residues. V lost 4 bases, J lost 8 bases, and 12 bases lay in between. The CDR3 reads CASSSPPLDIQYF. CDR3 nucleotide sequence: TGTGCCAGCAGTTCCCCCCCGCTGGACATTCAGTACTTC.

For this clonotype: A much larger clone lies one base from this, so it may be a read error. This chain links TRBV5-4 with TRBJ2-1, with TRBD2 matching 7 bases. Per the germline V gene, CDR1 is SGHNT and CDR2 is YYREEE (reference sequence). The CDR3 contains 17 residues. With 6 bases clipped from V and 0 bases from J, the junction kept 12 bases outside the gene matches. DNA for the CDR3: TGTGCCAGCATCCCCGAAGCGGGAACAAGCTCCTACAATGAGCAGTTCTTC. Translated, it gives CASIPEAGTSSYNEQFF.

This clonotype was found many times. The rearrangement joins TRBV29-1 to TRBJ2-3; the match to TRBD2 covers 8 bases. V lost 6 bases to trimming and J lost 2 bases; unmatched junction nucleotides: 7. The CDR3 sequence is 14 residues long. The germline gives CDR1 SQVTM, CDR2 ANQGSEA. CDR3 in DNA: TGCAGCGTGACTAGCGACCGGTACACAGATACGCAGTATTTT. This translates into CSVTSDRYTDTQYF.

With respect to this clonotype: At one end the junction does not follow the germline gene, possibly because of a read error. The chain uses TRBV11-2 and TRBJ2-3; 7 bases agree with TRBD2. The CDR3 runs to 14 residues. Germline CDR1 reads SGHAT; CDR2 reads FQNNGV. Here the CDR3 DNA reads TGTGCCAGCTCCCCCGGGAGGAGCACAGATACGCACTATTTT. Its protein product is CASSPGRSTDTHYF.

This clonotype showed up many times. The gene calls are TRBV11-2 and TRBJ2-1; TRBD2 matches 10 bases. The CDR3 is made up of 15 amino acids. V shed 4 bases, J shed 7 bases, and the junction held 7 bases outside the gene matches. CDR1 SGHAT and CDR2 FQNNGV come from the germline V gene. The CDR3 sequence: CASSYDSGRYNEQFF. The CDR3 DNA is TGTGCCAGCAGCTACGATAGCGGGAGGTATAATGAGCAGTTCTTC.

V and J are TRBV5-5 and TRBJ2-2, with 11 bases that match TRBD2. This CDR3 is 19 amino acids long. With V trimmed by 5 bases and J by 1 base, 13 bases remained unmatched. Germline assignment: CDR1 SGHKS and CDR2 YYEKEE (reference sequence). Here the CDR3 reads CASRAELAGALLNTGELFF. Here the CDR3 DNA reads TGTGCCAGCAGGGCCGAACTAGCGGGAGCTCTCTTGAACACCGGGGAGCTGTTTTTT.

The chain links TRBV30 to TRBJ2-1; weak D call: TRBD1 (6 bases). Trimming left V 3 bases short and J 7 bases short, with 10 bases between. Germline lookup yields CDR1 GTSNPN and CDR2 SVGIG (reference sequence). This CDR3 is built from 12 residues. The CDR3: CAWSPQGNEQFF. CDR3 DNA sequence: TGTGCCTGGAGCCCGCAGGGGAATGAGCAGTTCTTC.

Only a few counts were recorded for this clonotype. The genes are TRBV6-5 and TRBJ1-5; the D is unclear. V was cut by 4 bases and J by 2 bases, with 9 bases left in between. In germline, CDR1 is MNHEY, CDR2 SVGAGI. This CDR3 region has 14 residues. CDR3 sequence: CASSLRLGNQPQHF. In nucleotides, the CDR3 is TGTGCCAGCAGTTTGAGGCTGGGCAATCAGCCCCAGCATTTT.

The chain recombines TRBV4-1 with TRBJ2-2, with D unresolved. Trimming pared 0 bases from V and 0 bases from J, leaving 8 bases between. This CDR3 comprises 16 residues. Germline CDR1 and CDR2: MGHRA and YSYEKL. The CDR3 bases are TGCGCCAGCAGCCAAGAATCTGAGGCGAACACCGGGGAGCTGTTTTTT. It encodes CASSQESEANTGELFF.

The rearrangement joins TRBV7-9 to TRBJ2-7; perhaps TRBD1 as D (6 bases). Germline V gene lookup returns CDR1 SEHNR and CDR2 FQNEAQ (reference sequence). This CDR3 is built from 16 residues. Trimming cost V 0 bases and J 3 bases, with 15 bases left between them. In DNA form, the CDR3 reads TGTGCCAGCAGCTTAGCGACAGGAGGTCCGGGCTACGAGCAGTACTTC. This sequence encodes CASSLATGGPGYEQYF.

This clonotype was seen many times. The gene calls are TRBV11-2 and TRBJ2-5; 9 positions agree with TRBD2. Germline V lookup: CDR1 SGHAT, CDR2 FQNNGV. The CDR3 runs to 17 residues. Trimming cost V 6 bases and J 3 bases; bases outside gene matches: 14. CDR3 sequence reads: CASSSQAASGIKETQYF. The CDR3 DNA sequence: TGTGCCAGCAGTTCCCAGGCGGCTAGCGGGATCAAAGAGACCCAGTACTTC.

The CDR3 DNA is TGTGCCAACAACTTAACAGACGGGGCCTACGAGCAGTACTTC. Protein: CANNLTDGAYEQYF. The chain couples TRBV11-2 to TRBJ2-7; D perhaps matches TRBD2 (5 bases). Germline assignment: CDR1 SGHAT and CDR2 FQNNGV. The ends were cut back, 10 bases at V and 2 bases at J, with 18 bases in the middle. This CDR3 is 14 amino acids long.

This clonotype has a count of ten or more. The V call is TRBV12-3 or TRBV12-4, the J call TRBJ2-1; TRBD1 aligns across 9 bases. V shed 5 bases and J 4 bases; nucleotides not matched to a gene: 6. The CDR3 sequence is 15 residues long. CDR3 sequence (DNA): TGTGCCAGCAGTGCGACGGGACAGGGATACAATGAGCAGTTCTTC. Protein: CASSATGQGYNEQFF.

Points on this clonotype: The conserved closing phenylalanine or tryptophan is absent in this CDR3, likely reflecting a read error. The V and J genes are TRBV11-3 and TRBJ2-3; no clear D gene. V lost 2 bases and J lost 1, with 13 bases in between. Per the germline V gene, CDR1 is SGHNT and CDR2 is YENEEA. This CDR3 is 16 amino acids long. The CDR3 region has the DNA TGTGCCAGCAGCTTATGTAGTCAGCCTGGCACAGATACGCAGTATCTT. Protein sequence: CASSLCSQPGTDTQYL.

This clonotype is a singleton in its sample. The rearrangement links TRBV28 to TRBJ1-1; D is possibly TRBD1 (5 bases). CDR3 length: 13 amino acids. V lost 6 bases, J lost 0 bases, and 8 bases lay in between. Germline V gene lookup returns CDR1 MDHEN and CDR2 SYDVKM. The CDR3 is CASRDTMNTEAFF. Here the CDR3 DNA reads TGTGCCAGCAGGGACACCATGAACACTGAAGCTTTCTTT.

This clonotype was detected a few times. The conserved closing phenylalanine or tryptophan is absent in this CDR3, likely reflecting a read error. J is TRBJ2-1 and V is TRBV7-9; either TRBD1 or TRBD2 may supply D (5 bases each). The CDR3 has 15 amino acids. Germline V gene lookup returns CDR1 SEHNR and CDR2 FQNEAQ (reference sequence). Trimming took 5 bases from V and 3 from J, leaving 14 bases between them. The CDR3 DNA is TGTGCCAGCAGCGCTAACGAGGGGAGCTACAATGAGCAGTTCGTC. The encoded protein is CASSANEGSYNEQFV.

This clonotype was picked up a small number of times. The CDR3 is CASSQKTGGGGNTEAFF. CDR3 DNA: TGCGCCAGCAGCCAGAAGACAGGGGGCGGAGGTAACACTGAAGCTTTCTTT. The chain couples TRBV5-1 to TRBJ1-1, with 10 bases matching TRBD1. This CDR3 contains 17 residues. J gave up 2 bases and V 4 bases, and 11 bases lay outside the gene matches. CDR1 and CDR2 from the germline V gene are SGHRS and YFSETQ.

This clonotype was seen at least ten times. The chain has TRBV11-2 and TRBJ2-1; D uncertain. The germline gives CDR1 SGHAT, CDR2 FQNNGV. The CDR3 covers 11 residues. Trimming removed 5 bases from V and 6 bases from J, with 5 bases in between. CDR3 amino acids: CASSISNEQFF. The CDR3 nucleotides read TGTGCCAGCAGCATCAGCAATGAGCAGTTCTTC.

The rearrangement uses TRBV4-1 and TRBJ2-3, with D perhaps TRBD1 (5 bases). Germline CDR1 MGHRA, CDR2 YSYEKL. This CDR3 comprises 17 residues. V was pared by 4 bases and J by 2 bases, with 19 bases between. CDR3 sequence (DNA): TGCGCCAGCAGCCCCACCTTGGACATGATTCTCACAGATACGCAGTATTTT. This sequence encodes CASSPTLDMILTDTQYF.

This clonotype was detected only a few times. The junction shows a germline mismatch at one end, possibly a read error. The rearrangement joins TRBV29-1 to TRBJ2-1, with 10 bases fitting TRBD2. In germline, CDR1 is SQVTM, CDR2 ANQGSEA. This CDR3 is built from 14 residues. For the CDR3, the DNA is TGCAGCGTGGAAGGGGGACTAGCGATGAATGAGCAGTTCTTC. As protein: CSVEGGLAMNEQFF.